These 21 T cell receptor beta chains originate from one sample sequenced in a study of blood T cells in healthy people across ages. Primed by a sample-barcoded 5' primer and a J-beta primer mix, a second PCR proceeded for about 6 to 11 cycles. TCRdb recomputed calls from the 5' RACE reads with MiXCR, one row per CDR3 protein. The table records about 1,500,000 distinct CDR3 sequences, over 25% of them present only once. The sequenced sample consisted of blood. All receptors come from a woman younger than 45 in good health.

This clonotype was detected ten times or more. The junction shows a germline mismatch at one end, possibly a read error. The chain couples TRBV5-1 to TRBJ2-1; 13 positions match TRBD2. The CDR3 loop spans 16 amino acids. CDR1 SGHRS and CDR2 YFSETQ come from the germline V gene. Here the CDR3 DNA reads TGTGCCAGCAGCCGGACTAGCGGGAGCTCCTACAATGAGCAGTTCTTC. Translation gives CASSRTSGSSYNEQFF.

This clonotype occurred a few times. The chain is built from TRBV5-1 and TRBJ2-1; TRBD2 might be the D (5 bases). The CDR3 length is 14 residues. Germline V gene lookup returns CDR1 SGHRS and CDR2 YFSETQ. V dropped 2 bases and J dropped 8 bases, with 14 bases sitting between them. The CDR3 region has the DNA TGCGCCAGCAGCTTCGGACTCGCCGGGTATGAGCAGTTCTTC. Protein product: CASSFGLAGYEQFF.

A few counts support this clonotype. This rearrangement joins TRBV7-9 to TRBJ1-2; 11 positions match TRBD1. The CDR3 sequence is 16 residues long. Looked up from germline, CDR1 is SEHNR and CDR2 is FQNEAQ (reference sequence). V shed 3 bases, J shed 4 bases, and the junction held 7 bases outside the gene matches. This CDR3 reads CASSFARTGGSYGYTF. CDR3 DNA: TGTGCCAGCAGCTTTGCAAGGACAGGGGGCAGCTATGGCTACACCTTC. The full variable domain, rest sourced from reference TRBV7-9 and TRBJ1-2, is DTGVSQNPRHKITKRGQNVTFRCDPISEHNRLYWYRQTLGQGPEFLTYFQNEAQLEKSRLLSDRFSAERPKGSFSTLEIQRTEQGDSAMYLCASSFARTGGSYGYTFGSGTRLTVV.

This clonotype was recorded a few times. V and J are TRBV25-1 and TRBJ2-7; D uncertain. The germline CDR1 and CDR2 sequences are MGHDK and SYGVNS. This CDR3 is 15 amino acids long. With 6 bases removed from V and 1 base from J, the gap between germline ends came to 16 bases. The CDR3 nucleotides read TGTGCCAGCAGCCCGTCGGACGGATATTCCTACGAGCAGTACTTC. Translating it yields CASSPSDGYSYEQYF.

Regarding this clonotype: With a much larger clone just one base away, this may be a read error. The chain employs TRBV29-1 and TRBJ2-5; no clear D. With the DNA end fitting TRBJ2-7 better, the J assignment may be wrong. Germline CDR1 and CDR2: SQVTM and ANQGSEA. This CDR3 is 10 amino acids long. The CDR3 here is CSIEVDEQYF. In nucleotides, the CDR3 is TGCAGCATTGAAGTCGACGAGCAGTACTTC.

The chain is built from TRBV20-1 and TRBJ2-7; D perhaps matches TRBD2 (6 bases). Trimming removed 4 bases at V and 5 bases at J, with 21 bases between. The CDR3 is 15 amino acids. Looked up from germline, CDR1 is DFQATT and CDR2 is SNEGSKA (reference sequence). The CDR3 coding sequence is TGCAGTGCTACGTCCCCGGGACCGAGGGAGGACGAGCAGTACTTC. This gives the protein CSATSPGPREDEQYF.

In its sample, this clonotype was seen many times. CDR3 bases: TGTGCCAGCAGTTCCCACAGGGTAGGTGGCCCTGAAGCTTTCTTT. Amino acid sequence: CASSSHRVGGPEAFF. The gene calls are TRBV27 and TRBJ1-1; possibly TRBD1 for D (6 bases). The CDR3 loop spans 15 amino acids. The ends were cut back, 4 bases at V and 6 bases at J, with 18 bases in the middle. Looked up from germline, CDR1 is MNHEY and CDR2 is SMNVEV (reference sequence).

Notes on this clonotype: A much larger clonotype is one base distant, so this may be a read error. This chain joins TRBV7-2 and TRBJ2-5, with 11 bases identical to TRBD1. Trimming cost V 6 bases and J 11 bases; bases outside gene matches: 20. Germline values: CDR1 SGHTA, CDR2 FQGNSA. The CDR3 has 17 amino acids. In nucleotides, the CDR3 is TGTGCCAGCAGTTGGACAGGGGGCGCTCAGTGGGCCTACAAGCAGTACTTC. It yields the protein CASSWTGGAQWAYKQYF.

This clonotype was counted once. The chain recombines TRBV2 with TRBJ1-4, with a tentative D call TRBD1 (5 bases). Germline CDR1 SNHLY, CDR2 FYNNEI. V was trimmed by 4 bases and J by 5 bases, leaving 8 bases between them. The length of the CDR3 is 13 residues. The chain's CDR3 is CASSGTQNEKLFF. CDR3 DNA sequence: TGTGCCAGCAGTGGGACACAGAATGAAAAACTGTTTTTT.

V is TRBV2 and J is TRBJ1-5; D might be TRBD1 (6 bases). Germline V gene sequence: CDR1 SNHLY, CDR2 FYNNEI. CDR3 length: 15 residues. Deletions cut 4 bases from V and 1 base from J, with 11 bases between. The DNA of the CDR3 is TGTGCCAGCAGTGCTTCCAGGGGAAGCAATCAGCCCCAGCATTTT. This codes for CASSASRGSNQPQHF.

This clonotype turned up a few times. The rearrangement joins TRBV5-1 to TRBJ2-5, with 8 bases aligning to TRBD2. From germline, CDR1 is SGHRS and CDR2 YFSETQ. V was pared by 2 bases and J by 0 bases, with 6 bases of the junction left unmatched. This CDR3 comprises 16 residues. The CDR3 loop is CASSLSERGYQETQYF. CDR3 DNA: TGCGCCAGCAGCTTATCCGAGCGGGGGTACCAAGAGACCCAGTACTTC.

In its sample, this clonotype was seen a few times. The CDR3 protein is CASSLVRGLNSPLHF. The DNA for the CDR3 is TGTGCCAGCAGTTTAGTGAGGGGGCTTAATTCACCCCTCCACTTT. The V call is TRBV12-3 or TRBV12-4, the J call TRBJ1-6; 7 nucleotides agree with TRBD1. The trim removed 1 base at V and 6 bases at J, leaving 3 bases unmatched. The CDR3 is 15 amino acids.

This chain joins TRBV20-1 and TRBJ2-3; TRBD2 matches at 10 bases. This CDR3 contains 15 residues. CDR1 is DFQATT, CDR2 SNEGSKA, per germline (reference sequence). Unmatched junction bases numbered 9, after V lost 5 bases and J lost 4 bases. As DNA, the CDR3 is TGCAGTGCTCCTATGAGCGGGAGGGCCTCAGATACGCAGTATTTT. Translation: CSAPMSGRASDTQYF.

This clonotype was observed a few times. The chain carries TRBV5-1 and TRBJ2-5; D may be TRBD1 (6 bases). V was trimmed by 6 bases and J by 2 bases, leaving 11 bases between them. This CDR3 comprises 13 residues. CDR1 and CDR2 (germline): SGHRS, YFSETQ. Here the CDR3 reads CASTTDRQETQYF. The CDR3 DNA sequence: TGCGCCAGCACTACGGACAGACAAGAGACCCAGTACTTC.

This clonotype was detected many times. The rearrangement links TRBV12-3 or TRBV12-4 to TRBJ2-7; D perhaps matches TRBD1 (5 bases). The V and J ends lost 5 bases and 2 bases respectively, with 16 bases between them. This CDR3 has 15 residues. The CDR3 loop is CASSKGQISPYEQYF. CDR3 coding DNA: TGTGCCAGCAGTAAAGGACAAATCTCACCCTACGAGCAGTACTTC.

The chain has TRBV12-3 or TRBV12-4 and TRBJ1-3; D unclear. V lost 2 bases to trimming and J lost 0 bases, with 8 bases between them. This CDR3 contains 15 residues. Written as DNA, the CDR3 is TGTGCCAGCAGTTTACCCCGGAGCTCTGGAAACACCATATATTTT. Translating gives CASSLPRSSGNTIYF.

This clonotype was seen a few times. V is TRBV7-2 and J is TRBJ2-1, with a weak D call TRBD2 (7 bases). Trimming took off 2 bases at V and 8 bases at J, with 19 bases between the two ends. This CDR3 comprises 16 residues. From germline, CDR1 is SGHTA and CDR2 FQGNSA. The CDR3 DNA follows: TGTGCCAGCAGCTTAAGGCGGGGGCCCGAAAGAGATGAGCAGTTCTTC. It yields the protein CASSLRRGPERDEQFF.

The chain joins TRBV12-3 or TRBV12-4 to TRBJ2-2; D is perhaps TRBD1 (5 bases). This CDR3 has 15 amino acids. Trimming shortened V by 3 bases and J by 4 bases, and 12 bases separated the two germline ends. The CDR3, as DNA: TGTGCCAGCAGTTTCCGACAGAGACCCACCGGGGAGCTGTTTTTT. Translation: CASSFRQRPTGELFF.

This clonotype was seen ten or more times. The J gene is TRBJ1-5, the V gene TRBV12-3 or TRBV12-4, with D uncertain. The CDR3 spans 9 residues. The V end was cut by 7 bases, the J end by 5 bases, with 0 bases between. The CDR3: CASNQPQHF. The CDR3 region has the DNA TGTGCCAGCAATCAGCCCCAGCATTTT.

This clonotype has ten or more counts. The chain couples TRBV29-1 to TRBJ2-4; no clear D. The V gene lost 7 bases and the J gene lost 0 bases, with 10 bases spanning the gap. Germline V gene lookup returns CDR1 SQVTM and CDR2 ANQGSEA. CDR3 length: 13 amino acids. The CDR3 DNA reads TGCAGCGCAACTAACTTAGCCAAAAACATTCAGTACTTC. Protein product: CSATNLAKNIQYF.

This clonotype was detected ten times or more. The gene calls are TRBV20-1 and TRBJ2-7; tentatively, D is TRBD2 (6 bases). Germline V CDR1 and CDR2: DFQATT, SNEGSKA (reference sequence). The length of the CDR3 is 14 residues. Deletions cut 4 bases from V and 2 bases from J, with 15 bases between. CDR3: CSANRDSSPYEQYF. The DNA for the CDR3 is TGCAGTGCTAACCGGGACTCCTCACCCTACGAGCAGTACTTC.